The rows below give T cell receptor beta chains drawn from one sample of a study of shared clonotypes between healthy human individuals. Here immunoSEQ multiplex PCR was the method, and the copy in TCRdb shows in-frame clones only, minus some. In the table there are more than 850,000 clones, around 78% of which are singletons. What was sequenced was memory CD4+ T cells from PBMCs. All receptors derive from a young man in good health. Some clones in this sample may be carry-over from other donors' samples. Each CDR3 is given with its conserved first and last residue. The order of the fields is D gene, V gene, J gene, clone size, CDR3 DNA, CDR3 protein. The D gene is left open where the match is weak. Clone size is shown for a subset of rows, as once, few, many or a class of expanded clone.

>-|TRBV21-1|TRBJ2-3|few
TGTGCCAGCCCCTCTAAAAACACAGATACGCAGTATTTT
CASPSKNTDTQYF
>-|TRBV29-1|TRBJ2-7|-
TGCAGCGTTTGGGGCGGTGGGTCCGAGCAGTACTTC
CSVWGGGSEQYF
>-|TRBV15|TRBJ1-4|-
TGTGCCACGGCGGACAGAAAATACGAAAAACTGTTTTTT
CATADRKYEKLFF
>TRBD1|TRBV14|TRBJ1-2|-
TGTGCCAGCAGCCAAGACAGGGGGGTTTGGTATGGCTACACCTTC
CASSQDRGVWYGYTF
>TRBD1|TRBV29-1|TRBJ2-2|-
TGCAGCGTCGCAAGACAGGGTCACTCGAACACCGGGGAGCTGTTTTTT
CSVARQGHSNTGELFF
>TRBD1|TRBV28|TRBJ1-3|-
TGTGCCAGCAGTTTATCCGGGACAGGGTCTGGAAACACCATATATTTT
CASSLSGTGSGNTIYF
>-|TRBV5-1|TRBJ2-7|once
TGCGCCAGCTCGGGGGCCTACGAGCAGTACTTC
CASSGAYEQYF
>-|TRBV29-1|TRBJ2-3|-
TGCAGCCCCCGGCTAAGCACAGATACGCAGTATTTT
CSPRLSTDTQYF
>-|TRBV5-1|TRBJ1-1|few
TGCGCCAGCAGCTACACAAGGGGTTCCACTGAAGCTTTCTTT
CASSYTRGSTEAFF
>TRBD1|TRBV4-2|TRBJ1-5|-
TGTGCCAGCAGCCAAATAAACAGGGGCAGCAATCAGCCCCAGCATTTT
CASSQINRGSNQPQHF
>-|TRBV15|TRBJ1-2|many
TGTGCCACCAGCAGAGATCTGGCAGGGAGGAGCTATGGCTACACCTTC
CATSRDLAGRSYGYTF
>TRBD1|TRBV2|TRBJ1-5|-
TGTGCCAGCAGTGAAGCTGGGACAGGGGTCGAGCAGCCCCAGCATTTT
CASSEAGTGVEQPQHF
>-|TRBV6-6|TRBJ2-5|-
TGTGCCAGCAGGACGAGCCAAGAGACCCAGTACTTC
CASRTSQETQYF
>TRBD1|TRBV10-3|TRBJ2-1|-
TGTGCCATCAAGGGGGACAGGGGGAACGATGAGCAGTTCTTC
CAIKGDRGNDEQFF
>TRBD1|TRBV2|TRBJ2-1|-
TGTGCCAGCAGTAACAGGGGGCGTGAGCAGTTCTTC
CASSNRGREQFF
>-|TRBV5-6|TRBJ2-3|few
TGTGCCAGCAGCTTGGGACTAGGTAATCCAGATACGCAGTATTTT
CASSLGLGNPDTQYF
>TRBD2|TRBV29-1|TRBJ2-5|-
TGCAGCGTTGCAGCGGGAGGGCAAGAGACCCAGTACTTC
CSVAAGGQETQYF
>TRBD1|TRBV4-1|TRBJ1-4|-
TGCGCCAGCAGCCAAGGGATACAGGGGGCAGGTGAAAAACTGTTTTTT
CASSQGIQGAGEKLFF
>TRBD2|TRBV7-2|TRBJ2-7|-
TGTGCCAGCAGCTTAGGCGCTAGCGGGAGCGAGCAGTACTTC
CASSLGASGSEQYF
>TRBD1|TRBV29-1|TRBJ2-4|-
TGCAGCGCCCTCGGGACAGGGTCCAAAAACATTCAGTACTTC
CSALGTGSKNIQYF
>TRBD1|TRBV2|TRBJ2-5|-
TGTGCCAGCAGTGACAGGGGACAGCAACAAGAGACCCAGTACTTC
CASSDRGQQQETQYF
>TRBD2|TRBV10-3|TRBJ2-7|-
TGTGCCATCAGCCGCTTGCTGGCGGGGGATTACGAGCAGTACTTC
CAISRLLAGDYEQYF
>-|TRBV7-2|TRBJ2-2|-
TGTGCCAGCAGCTTAGTGGGACTCAACACCGGGGAGCTGTTTTTT
CASSLVGLNTGELFF
>-|TRBV5-1|TRBJ1-1|-
TGCGCCAGCAGCAAGGATCCAGGGTACACTGAAGCTTTCTTT
CASSKDPGYTEAFF
>TRBD1|TRBV19|TRBJ1-5|-
TGTGCCAGTAGTATAAACAGGGGTGGGCACCAGCCCCAGCATTTT
CASSINRGGHQPQHF
>-|TRBV7-9|TRBJ1-4|-
TGTGCCAGCAGCACACAGGAAAAACTGTTTTTT
CASSTQEKLFF
>-|TRBV7-9|TRBJ1-6|-
TGTGCCAGCAGCTTAGACAGTAATAATTCACCCCTCCACTTT
CASSLDSNNSPLHF
>TRBD2|TRBV6-5|TRBJ2-5|-
TGTGCCAGCCGGGCCTGGGGGACTAGCGGGAGTCACCAGTACTTC
CASRAWGTSGSHQYF
>-|TRBV19|TRBJ1-3|-
TGTGCCAGTAGGGACCGCAGCTCTGGAAACACCATATATTTT
CASRDRSSGNTIYF
>TRBD1|TRBV4-1|TRBJ2-7|few
TGCGCCAGCAGCCAAGTAGCAGGACAGGGTGTCTACGAGCAGTACTTC
CASSQVAGQGVYEQYF
>TRBD1|TRBV7-2|TRBJ2-1|-
TGTGCCAGCAGCCGACAGGGGGTGTCATGGCAGTTCTTC
CASSRQGVSWQFF